One T cell receptor (beta chain) is described in this entry. This entry is derived from a study of shared clonotypes between healthy human individuals. Profiling relied on immunoSEQ multiplex PCR, and the TCRdb table lists in-frame clones only, not all of them. The sample shows around 2.3 million clones, under 97% of them seen only once. Trimming pared 1 base from V and 5 bases from J, leaving 11 bases between. Germline values: CDR1 MNHEY, CDR2 SVGAGI. This CDR3 comprises 14 residues. V and J are TRBV6-5 and TRBJ1-1; maybe TRBD1 (6 bases). The source of this sequence is a man aged 18 to 29 in good health. Material: naive CD4+ T cells sorted from blood. Subset indicated: CD45RA+ positively selected. The CDR3 loop is CASSYLRGGTEAFF. The CDR3 nucleotides are TGTGCCAGCAGTTACTTGAGAGGGGGTACTGAAGCTTTCTTT.